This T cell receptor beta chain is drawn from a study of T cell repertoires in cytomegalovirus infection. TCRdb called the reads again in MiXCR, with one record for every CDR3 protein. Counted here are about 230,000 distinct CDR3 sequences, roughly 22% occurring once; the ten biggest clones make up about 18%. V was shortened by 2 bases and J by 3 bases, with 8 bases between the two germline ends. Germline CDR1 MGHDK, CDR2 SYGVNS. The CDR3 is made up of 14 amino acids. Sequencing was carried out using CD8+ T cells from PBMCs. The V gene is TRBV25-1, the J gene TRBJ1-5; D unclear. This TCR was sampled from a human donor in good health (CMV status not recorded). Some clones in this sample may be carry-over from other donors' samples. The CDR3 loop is CASSESRDNQPQHF. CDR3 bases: TGTGCCAGCAGTGAAAGTAGGGACAATCAGCCCCAGCATTTT.